Below are 27 T cell receptor beta chains sequenced from a single sample in a study of control samples from healthy donors and cancer patients. The repertoire was sequenced with immunoSEQ multiplex PCR; TCRdb's copy has only in-frame clones and lacks some. This table holds 130,000 to 150,000 clones, roughly 89% found once. Material for sequencing was blood. The origin of the receptors is a man between 25 and 39 years old in good health.

The rearrangement joins TRBV5-8 to TRBJ1-1, with unresolved D. With 5 bases removed from V and 8 bases from J, the gap between germline ends came to 13 bases. The CDR3 is made up of 12 amino acids. Germline CDR1 and CDR2: SGHTS and YDEGEE. The CDR3 coding sequence is TGTGCCAGCAGTTTCCGGACGGAAGAAGCTTTCTTT. Protein: CASSFRTEEAFF. The full variable domain, completed using reference TRBV5-8 and TRBJ1-1, is EAGVTQSPTHLIKTRGQQATLRCSPISGHTSVYWYQQALGLGLQFLLWYDEGEERNRGNFPPRFSGRQFPNYSSELNVNALELEDSALYLCASSFRTEEAFFGQGTRLTVV.

The CDR3 sequence is CASSFRASGVFINEQFF. The CDR3 region has the DNA TGCGCCAGCAGCTTTAGGGCCTCAGGCGTTTTTATCAATGAGCAGTTCTTC. This chain connects TRBV5-1 to TRBJ2-1; the D is unclear. From germline, CDR1 is SGHRS and CDR2 YFSETQ. V was pared by 2 bases and J by 6 bases, with 21 bases between. This CDR3 spans 17 amino acids.

This chain connects TRBV19 to TRBJ2-3, with 11 bases matching TRBD2. The germline CDR1 and CDR2 sequences are LNHDA and SQIVND (reference sequence). The trim removed 5 bases at V and 4 bases at J, leaving 5 bases unmatched. There are 15 residues in the CDR3. This CDR3 reads CASSQSSGRPDTQYF. The CDR3 nucleotides are TGTGCCAGTAGTCAGTCTAGCGGGAGGCCAGATACGCAGTATTTT. Variable domain in full (rest from reference TRBV19 and TRBJ2-3): DGGITQSPKYLFRKEGQNVTLSCEQNLNHDAMYWYRQDPGQGLRLIYYSQIVNDFQKGDIAEGYSVSREKKESFPLTVTSAQKNPTAFYLCASSQSSGRPDTQYFGPGTRLTVL.

In this sample, this clone turned up once. The chain links TRBV7-3 to TRBJ2-1, with 9 bases identical to TRBD2. CDR3 length: 16 residues. J gave up 3 bases and V 7 bases, and 10 bases lay outside the gene matches. Per germline, CDR1 SGHTA and CDR2 FQGTGA. The CDR3 reads CASTYSGSPLYNEQFF. As DNA, the CDR3 is TGTGCCAGCACCTATAGCGGGAGCCCCCTCTACAATGAGCAGTTCTTC.

This chain joins TRBV11-1 and TRBJ2-1; D remains ambiguous. V was shortened by 3 bases and J by 3 bases, with 6 bases between the two germline ends. The CDR3 has 13 amino acids. Germline V gene data show CDR1 as SGHAT and CDR2 as FQDESV (reference sequence). For the CDR3, the DNA is TGTGCCAGCAGCTTGTCGCTCTACAATGAGCAGTTCTTC. Translating it yields CASSLSLYNEQFF.

The chain combines TRBV11-3 with TRBJ2-7; TRBD2 matches at 16 bases. The CDR3 has 16 amino acids. V gave up 5 bases and J gave up 4 bases; unmatched junction bases: 5. Germline V gene data show CDR1 as SGHNT and CDR2 as YENEEA. CDR3: CASSAGLAGGKYEQYF. CDR3 nucleotide sequence: TGTGCCAGCAGCGCGGGACTAGCGGGAGGGAAATACGAGCAGTACTTC.

The chain is built from TRBV14 and TRBJ2-1; 8 bases fit TRBD1. The CDR3 spans 15 residues. V was clipped by 1 base and J by 9 bases; unmatched bases: 8. The germline gives CDR1 SGHDN, CDR2 FVKESK. CDR3 sequence (DNA): TGTGCCAGCAGCCAAGGGACAGGGCGACTCGGTGAGCAGTTCTTC. It specifies CASSQGTGRLGEQFF.

V gene TRBV7-3 combines with J gene TRBJ1-1; D unclear. The CDR3 length is 13 residues. Germline V CDR1 and CDR2: SGHTA, FQGTGA. The V end lost 5 bases, the J end lost 3 bases, and 10 bases lay between the germline ends. The CDR3 sequence is CASSPTQDTEAFF. The CDR3, as DNA: TGTGCCAGCAGCCCCACCCAAGACACTGAAGCTTTCTTT.

This clone turned up a few times. The rearrangement joins TRBV6-5 to TRBJ2-3; 10 positions agree with TRBD2. This CDR3 region has 15 residues. V lost 5 bases and J lost 0; bases outside the gene matches: 2. CDR1 and CDR2 (germline): MNHEY, SVGAGI. CDR3 protein: CASSRLAGSTDTQYF. The CDR3 DNA reads as TGTGCCAGCAGTAGACTAGCGGGCAGCACAGATACGCAGTATTTT.

The V gene is TRBV19, the J gene TRBJ1-1; 8 bases line up with TRBD1. There are 14 residues in the CDR3. With V trimmed by 6 bases and J by 7 bases, 10 bases remained unmatched. Germline V gives CDR1 LNHDA, CDR2 SQIVND (reference sequence). CDR3 sequence reads: CASRTLGTGYEAFF. For the CDR3, the DNA is TGTGCCAGTAGAACCCTCGGGACAGGCTATGAAGCTTTCTTT. Supplemented by reference TRBV19 and TRBJ1-1, the full variable domain reads DGGITQSPKYLFRKEGQNVTLSCEQNLNHDAMYWYRQDPGQGLRLIYYSQIVNDFQKGDIAEGYSVSREKKESFPLTVTSAQKNPTAFYLCASRTLGTGYEAFFGQGTRLTVV.

The CDR3 spells CASTELWGGNQPQHF. In DNA, the CDR3 is TGTGCCAGCACCGAACTGTGGGGGGGCAATCAGCCCCAGCATTTT. The chain has TRBV9 and TRBJ1-5, with a possible D match to TRBD1 (5 bases). From germline, CDR1 is SGDLS and CDR2 YYNGEE. Trimming shortened V by 6 bases and J by 2 bases, and 15 bases separated the two germline ends. The CDR3 covers 15 residues.

The chain combines TRBV7-9 with TRBJ2-7; 13 nucleotides agree with TRBD2. CDR1 and CDR2 from the germline V gene are SEHNR and FQNEAQ (reference sequence). This CDR3 is built from 15 residues. V gave up 5 bases and J gave up 4 bases; unmatched junction bases: 5. CDR3 loop: CASSHATSGRYEQYF. Written as DNA, the CDR3 is TGTGCCAGCAGCCACGCGACTAGCGGGAGGTACGAGCAGTACTTC. Together with reference TRBV7-9 and TRBJ2-7, the CDR3 gives the full variable domain: DTGVSQNPRHKITKRGQNVTFRCDPISEHNRLYWYRQTLGQGPEFLTYFQNEAQLEKSRLLSDRFSAERPKGSFSTLEIQRTEQGDSAMYLCASSHATSGRYEQYFGPGTRLTVT.

This sequence joins TRBV2 and TRBJ1-1; unclear D gene. Germline V gives CDR1 SNHLY, CDR2 FYNNEI. V was clipped by 2 bases and J by 6 bases, with 13 bases between them. The CDR3 has 14 residues. CDR3 nucleotide sequence: TGTGCCAGCAGTGAAAACAAACTGATCGCTGAAGCTTTCTTT. Amino acid sequence: CASSENKLIAEAFF. The full variable domain, completed using reference TRBV2 and TRBJ1-1, is EPEVTQTPSHQVTQMGQEVILRCVPISNHLYFYWYRQILGQKVEFLVSFYNNEISEKSEIFDDQFSVERPDGSNFTLKIRSTKLEDSAMYFCASSENKLIAEAFFGQGTRLTVV.

The chain combines TRBV27 with TRBJ1-3; no clear D. V lost 5 bases and J 7 bases, leaving 18 bases between the germline ends. This CDR3 comprises 15 residues. From germline, CDR1 is MNHEY and CDR2 SMNVEV (reference sequence). This CDR3 is CASSPMPPTVNTIYF. The CDR3 DNA reads as TGTGCCAGCAGTCCTATGCCACCTACGGTCAACACCATATATTTT.

The genes are TRBV11-3 and TRBJ2-7; 7 bases agree with TRBD1. Germline values: CDR1 SGHNT, CDR2 YENEEA. V gave up 3 bases and J gave up 4 bases; unmatched junction bases: 9. The CDR3 spans 15 residues. The DNA of the CDR3 is TGTGCCAGCAGCTTGACCGGGACAGACTTTTACGAGCAGTACTTC. Translation: CASSLTGTDFYEQYF.

To note about this clone: Other DNA sequences in the same sample also yield this CDR3. The rearrangement uses TRBV28 and TRBJ2-5; unclear D gene. Trimming left V 5 bases short and J 2 bases short, with 0 bases between. The CDR3 spans 10 residues. Germline V lookup: CDR1 MDHEN, CDR2 SYDVKM. The CDR3 DNA follows: TGTGCCAGCAGTCAAGAGACCCAGTACTTC. Translation gives CASSQETQYF.

The rearrangement joins TRBV20-1 to TRBJ2-1; D ambiguous. CDR1 and CDR2 from the germline V gene are DFQATT and SNEGSKA (reference sequence). This CDR3 region has 11 residues. V gave up 5 bases and J gave up 5 bases, with 7 bases separating them. The CDR3 reads CSAGENNEQFF. The CDR3 DNA reads as TGCAGTGCTGGGGAAAACAATGAGCAGTTCTTC.

Concerning this clone itself: Mismatch with germline at one junction end may stem from a read error. The genes are TRBV11-1 and TRBJ1-1, with D unclear. The CDR3 extends over 15 amino acids. The germline V gene encodes CDR1 SGHAT and CDR2 FQDESV (reference sequence). The CDR3 region is CASSSLGNVKTEAFF. DNA for the CDR3: TGTGCCAGCAGCTCCCTCGGTAACGTGAAGACTGAAGCTTTCTTT.

Here the CDR3 DNA reads TGCGCCAGCAGTCAGTCCGGGACTACAACTGGGGCCAACGTCCTGACTTTC. Translating it yields CASSQSGTTTGANVLTF. This sequence joins TRBV23-1 and TRBJ2-6; 7 positions agree with TRBD2. TRBV23-1 is sorted into the ORF group, with uncertain function. Trimming took 3 bases from V and 2 from J; bases not matched to a gene: 7. The CDR3 has 17 residues.

This chain links TRBV19 with TRBJ1-5, with D tentatively TRBD1 (6 bases). The CDR3 spans 12 residues. The V end lost 8 bases, the J end lost 4 bases, and 9 bases lay between the germline ends. The V gene's germline CDR1 is LNHDA and CDR2 SQIVND (reference sequence). CDR3 nucleotides: TGTGCCAGTGAAGGGGGTAATCAGCCCCAGCATTTT. Its translation: CASEGGNQPQHF.

The chain uses TRBV7-6 and TRBJ2-7; the match to TRBD2 covers 10 bases. The CDR3 sequence is 17 residues long. With V trimmed by 5 bases and J by 1 base, 11 bases remained unmatched. From germline, CDR1 is SGHVS and CDR2 FNYEAQ. The CDR3 is CASSALPSGRGSYEQYF. DNA for the CDR3: TGTGCCAGCAGCGCTTTACCTAGCGGGAGAGGATCCTACGAGCAGTACTTC. The full variable domain, rest sourced from reference TRBV7-6 and TRBJ2-7, is GAGVSQSPRYKVTKRGQDVALRCDPISGHVSLYWYRQALGQGPEFLTYFNYEAQQDKSGLPNDRFSAERPEGSISTLTIQRTEQRDSAMYRCASSALPSGRGSYEQYFGPGTRLTVT.

The J gene is TRBJ1-5, the V gene TRBV7-8, with TRBD1 matching over 8 bases. With V trimmed by 5 bases and J by 2 bases, 14 bases remained unmatched. Germline assignment: CDR1 SGHVS and CDR2 FQNEAQ. The CDR3 consists of 18 residues. The CDR3 coding sequence is TGTGCCAGCAGCGTAGATGGACAGGGCCGGGGTGGCAATCAGCCCCAGCATTTT. Translating it yields CASSVDGQGRGGNQPQHF.

The chain couples TRBV27 to TRBJ2-7; 7 nucleotides match TRBD1. Germline-derived CDR1 and CDR2 are MNHEY and SMNVEV (reference sequence). This CDR3 comprises 14 residues. Trimming cost V 3 bases and J 0 bases; bases outside gene matches: 2. The DNA for the CDR3 is TGTGCCAGCAGTTTCTCAGGGGGCTCCTACGAGCAGTACTTC. It codes for CASSFSGGSYEQYF.

The V and J genes are TRBV28 and TRBJ2-7, with 9 bases lining up with TRBD1. CDR1 and CDR2 from the germline V gene are MDHEN and SYDVKM. V was clipped by 6 bases and J by 3 bases; unmatched bases: 6. The CDR3 spans 14 residues. The CDR3 coding sequence is TGTGCCAGCAGGGGGGACAGGGCGAACTACGAGCAGTACTTC. Its translation is CASRGDRANYEQYF.

J is TRBJ2-6 and V is TRBV28; 9 bases map to TRBD1. The V segment lost 5 bases and the J segment 0 bases; nucleotides outside the gene matches: 2. CDR3 length equals 16 residues. Germline V gives CDR1 MDHEN, CDR2 SYDVKM. The DNA for the CDR3 is TGTGCCAGCAGTGGGACAGGGACCTCTGGGGCCAACGTCCTGACTTTC. As protein: CASSGTGTSGANVLTF. The complete variable domain, with remaining parts taken from reference TRBV28 and TRBJ2-6, reads DVKVTQSSRYLVKRTGEKVFLECVQDMDHENMFWYRQDPGLGLRLIYFSYDVKMKEKGDIPEGYSVSREKKERFSLILESASTNQTSMYLCASSGTGTSGANVLTFGAGSRLTVL.

This chain joins TRBV10-1 and TRBJ2-2; 7 bases align to TRBD1. V gave up 7 bases and J gave up 2 bases; unmatched junction bases: 10. This CDR3 region has 16 residues. Germline CDR1 and CDR2: WNHNN and SYGVQD (reference sequence). CDR3: CASILDRVKNTGELFF. The CDR3 DNA sequence: TGCGCCAGCATCTTAGACAGGGTTAAAAACACCGGGGAGCTGTTTTTT.

This chain joins TRBV6-5 and TRBJ1-2; D is perhaps TRBD1 (5 bases). Deletions cut 6 bases from V and 0 bases from J, with 14 bases between. The CDR3 consists of 15 residues. Germline lookup yields CDR1 MNHEY and CDR2 SVGAGI. The CDR3 loop reads CASRAIDSANYGYTF. CDR3 bases: TGTGCCAGCAGGGCGATAGACAGCGCTAACTATGGCTACACCTTC.